These T cell receptor beta chains were read from a single sample in a study of blood T cells in healthy people across ages. TCRdb re-derived calls from the 5' RACE reads in MiXCR, one entry per CDR3 protein. The sample shows some 290,000 distinct CDR3 sequences, around 27% of them seen only once. The sample consisted of blood. These receptors were obtained from a woman aged 65 to 85 in good health. The CDR3 runs from the conserved cysteine through the conserved F or W. A D gene is named only where the DNA matches it firmly.

D: NA; J: TRBJ1-4; V: TRBV27; CDR3: CASSFGGTNEKLFF
D: NA; J: TRBJ2-4; V: TRBV13; CDR3: CASGVGSKNIQYF
D: NA; J: TRBJ1-2; V: TRBV25-1; CDR3: CASSASALRNGYTF
D: TRBD1; J: TRBJ1-2; V: TRBV12-3/TRBV12-4; CDR3: CASSPDRVDGYTF
D: NA; J: TRBJ2-4; V: TRBV20-1; CDR3: CSASRDRRRVAKNIQYF
D: NA; J: TRBJ1-5; V: TRBV6-2/TRBV6-3; CDR3: CASSTGLQPQHF
D: TRBD2; J: NA; V: TRBV28; CDR3: CASSFPGTRVRNEQFF
D: NA; J: TRBJ2-5; V: TRBV20-1; CDR3: CSARGQYQETQYF
D: TRBD2; J: TRBJ2-1; V: TRBV28; CDR3: CASSSYSGLAGVGEQFF
D: TRBD2; J: NA; V: TRBV5-1; CDR3: CASSLPGTSGNEQYF
D: NA; J: TRBJ2-3; V: TRBV24-1; CDR3: CATSDLRPGEDTQYF
D: NA; J: TRBJ2-2; V: TRBV20-1; CDR3: CSAPRADGGTLGELFF
D: TRBD1; J: TRBJ1-2; V: TRBV20-1; CDR3: CSAVSGQGAGVGYTF
D: NA; J: TRBJ2-1; V: TRBV29-1; CDR3: CSVEGVYAGTYNEQFF
D: TRBD2; J: TRBJ2-2; V: TRBV4-1; CDR3: CASSQGGSGTSGRRRRTGELFF
D: TRBD2; J: NA; V: TRBV10-3; CDR3: CAISEPGLAGAGDEQFF
D: NA; J: TRBJ2-5; V: TRBV25-1; CDR3: CASSEPLAGETQYF
D: NA; J: TRBJ2-7; V: TRBV6-2/TRBV6-3; CDR3: CASSPIRVVPNYEQYF
D: NA; J: TRBJ2-5; V: TRBV20-1; CDR3: CSAPILGETQYF
D: NA; J: TRBJ2-3; V: TRBV25-1; CDR3: CASSESASDTQYF
D: NA; J: TRBJ2-1; V: TRBV29-1; CDR3: CSVVFHSSYNEQFF
D: NA; J: TRBJ2-7; V: TRBV28; CDR3: CASSPLFGLGSYEQYF
D: NA; J: TRBJ2-4; V: TRBV21-1; CDR3: CASSKCRARGLLAKNIQYF
D: TRBD1; J: TRBJ2-1; V: TRBV6-4; CDR3: CASSVKHRTGANNEQFF
D: NA; J: TRBJ2-7; V: TRBV19; CDR3: CASSMGRWSYEQYF
D: NA; J: TRBJ1-2; V: TRBV7-8; CDR3: CASSSQLQVSYGYTF
D: TRBD1; J: TRBJ1-5; V: TRBV6-5; CDR3: CASRLTGRDQPQHF
D: NA; J: TRBJ2-7; V: TRBV7-2; CDR3: CASSFATGVGYEQYF
D: TRBD2; J: TRBJ2-5; V: TRBV6-6; CDR3: CASSYSGGGQETQYF
D: TRBD2; J: TRBJ2-5; V: TRBV15; CDR3: CATSREASGSETQYF
D: NA; J: TRBJ2-5; V: TRBV7-8; CDR3: CASSLASRMETQYF
D: NA; J: TRBJ2-5; V: TRBV12-3/TRBV12-4; CDR3: CASSRADGTQYF